The clone carrying this T cell receptor (beta chain) is a singleton in its sample. Original analysis: Using reference gene primer amplification, nucleated cell counts were estimated. Profiled with immunoSEQ multiplex PCR; TCRdb holds only in-frame clones, not every one. That table gives V, J and clone size, and the DNA gave D and trimming. The sample shows tens of thousands of clones, about 85% of them seen only once. The sample belongs to a study of blood T cell repertoires in COVID-19. The overall study: Acute and convalescent COVID-19 samples came from the United States, Italy and Spain. PBMCs, B-cell-depleted T cells, or T cells provided the cDNA or gDNA that made up the material.

Unmatched junction bases numbered 4, after V lost 4 bases and J lost 0 bases. Germline values: CDR1 SGHRS, CDR2 YFSETQ. This CDR3 is built from 15 residues. The TCR originated in a woman older than 75 with active or convalescent COVID-19. The chain joins TRBV5-1 to TRBJ2-5; 9 nucleotides agree with TRBD1. Material for sequencing was peripheral blood. DNA of the CDR3: TGCGCCAGCAGCATGGGACAGGGTTACCAAGAGACCCAGTACTTC. Protein product: CASSMGQGYQETQYF.